Each of the 27 T cell receptor beta chains below was sequenced from the same sample in a study of shared clonotypes between healthy human individuals. Clones were sequenced by immunoSEQ multiplex PCR, and TCRdb holds only the in-frame ones, with some missing. Seen here are about 600,000 clones, roughly 95% observed once, and the top ten hold less than 0.13%. The naive CD8 subset, CD45RO-negative cells positively selected for CCR7, excluded terminally differentiated effector memory CD45RA+ cells. Sequencing was carried out using naive CD8+ T cells sorted from blood. These receptors were taken from a woman aged 30 to 39 in good health.

V gene TRBV6-1 combines with J gene TRBJ2-5, with D tentatively TRBD2 (6 bases). The CDR3 covers 15 residues. Deletions cut 1 base from V and 6 bases from J, with 15 bases between. Per the germline V gene, CDR1 is MNHNS and CDR2 is SASEGT. CDR3 sequence (DNA): TGTGCCAGCAGTGAAGAACTAGCTCAATTCCAGACCCAGTACTTC. Translating gives CASSEELAQFQTQYF.

In nucleotides, the CDR3 is TGCGCCAGCAGCCAAGGTCCGGCGGCGGTGGCTGAAGCTTTCTTT. This translates into CASSQGPAAVAEAFF. The chain links TRBV4-1 to TRBJ1-1; no definite D call. CDR3 length: 15 residues. With 1 base removed from V and 6 bases from J, the gap between germline ends came to 15 bases. Germline values: CDR1 MGHRA, CDR2 YSYEKL.

The J gene is TRBJ2-7, the V gene TRBV27; no clear D. Germline loops: CDR1 MNHEY, CDR2 SMNVEV (reference sequence). This CDR3 comprises 13 residues. Trimming took off 4 bases at V and 0 bases at J, with 7 bases between the two ends. The CDR3 sequence: CASSWSISYEQYF. The DNA of the CDR3 is TGTGCCAGCAGTTGGTCCATCTCCTACGAGCAGTACTTC.

The gene calls are TRBV28 and TRBJ2-1; D not resolved. The CDR3 loop spans 14 amino acids. V lost 3 bases and J 1 base, leaving 7 bases between the germline ends. Germline-derived CDR1 and CDR2 are MDHEN and SYDVKM. The CDR3 sequence: CASSFRRSYNEQFF. The CDR3 nucleotides are TGTGCCAGCAGTTTCCGGCGATCCTACAATGAGCAGTTCTTC.

V usage is TRBV19 and J usage is TRBJ2-7; a weak D match, TRBD2 (6 bases). This CDR3 is built from 16 residues. Germline lookup yields CDR1 LNHDA and CDR2 SQIVND (reference sequence). Deletions cut 1 base from V and 2 bases from J, with 15 bases between. Here the CDR3 DNA reads TGTGCCAGTAGTATAGGTCTTAGCGGAGGGGCCTACGAGCAGTACTTC. Amino acid sequence: CASSIGLSGGAYEQYF.

The chain uses TRBV27 and TRBJ1-1, with no clear D. This CDR3 comprises 13 residues. V lost 2 bases and J 4 bases, leaving 8 bases between the germline ends. Germline V lookup: CDR1 MNHEY, CDR2 SMNVEV (reference sequence). CDR3 residues: CASSLSGITEAFF. As DNA, the CDR3 is TGTGCCAGCAGTTTAAGTGGGATCACTGAAGCTTTCTTT.

This clone has only a few counts. The same CDR3 is also encoded by other DNA sequences in this sample. The V call is TRBV5-6, the J call TRBJ1-1; unclear D gene. V gave up 3 bases and J gave up 0 bases, with 6 bases separating them. The germline V gene has CDR1 SGHDT and CDR2 YYEEEE. The CDR3 covers 13 residues. CDR3 residues: CASSSTLNTEAFF. CDR3 nucleotide sequence: TGTGCCAGCAGCTCCACACTGAACACTGAAGCTTTCTTT.

The chain employs TRBV28 and TRBJ1-3; D uncertain. Germline V gene lookup returns CDR1 MDHEN and CDR2 SYDVKM. V shed 3 bases and J shed 0 bases, with 9 bases lying between them. The CDR3 loop spans 15 amino acids. CDR3 loop: CASSFGRRSGNTIYF. In DNA form, the CDR3 reads TGTGCCAGCAGTTTCGGCAGGCGCTCTGGAAACACCATATATTTT.

V gene TRBV6-5 combines with J gene TRBJ1-1; no clear D. Trimming pared 9 bases from V and 2 bases from J, leaving 13 bases between. This CDR3 has 13 amino acids. CDR1 is MNHEY and CDR2 is SVGAGI in the germline V gene. CDR3 residues: CASSPLGNTEAFF. For the CDR3, the DNA is TGTGCCAGTTCGCCTCTTGGTAACACTGAAGCTTTCTTT.

The V gene is TRBV7-6, the J gene TRBJ2-1; D gene unclear. The CDR3 is 15 residues long. V was cut by 5 bases and J by 0 bases, with 11 bases left in between. Germline CDR1 reads SGHVS; CDR2 reads FNYEAQ. This CDR3 is CASSPHSSSYNEQFF. The CDR3 DNA is TGTGCCAGCAGCCCCCACTCAAGCTCCTACAATGAGCAGTTCTTC.

This clone was seen more than once but under ten times. V usage is TRBV7-9 and J usage is TRBJ1-1; D uncertain. The CDR3 is made up of 14 amino acids. The V gene lost 4 bases and the J gene lost 5 bases, with 14 bases spanning the gap. Germline V gives CDR1 SEHNR, CDR2 FQNEAQ (reference sequence). CDR3 protein: CASSSTEGPTEAFF. CDR3 coding DNA: TGTGCCAGCAGCTCTACAGAGGGTCCAACTGAAGCTTTCTTT.

The V call is TRBV27, the J call TRBJ2-1; 9 nucleotides agree with TRBD2. CDR3 length: 13 amino acids. J was trimmed by 6 bases and V by 3 bases; bases with no gene match: 0. In germline, CDR1 is MNHEY, CDR2 SMNVEV (reference sequence). The CDR3 here is CASSLTSGNEQFF. The CDR3 nucleotides are TGTGCCAGCAGTTTGACTAGCGGCAATGAGCAGTTCTTC.

This chain joins TRBV27 and TRBJ2-7; D is ambiguous. CDR3 length: 14 amino acids. CDR1 and CDR2 from the germline V gene are MNHEY and SMNVEV (reference sequence). The ends were cut back, 2 bases at V and 5 bases at J, with 13 bases in the middle. The CDR3 region has the DNA TGTGCCAGCAGTTTAGGCAGCACAGCCAACGAGCAGTACTTC. It specifies CASSLGSTANEQYF.

This sequence joins TRBV27 and TRBJ2-7, with 12 bases lining up with TRBD1. From germline, CDR1 is MNHEY and CDR2 SMNVEV (reference sequence). The CDR3 spans 19 residues. V trimming: 2 bases; J trimming: 2 bases; junction bases outside the gene matches: 13. CDR3 DNA sequence: TGTGCCAGCAGTTTAATTGGGACAGGGGGCTCTAGCGGTACCTACGAGCAGTACTTC. Protein: CASSLIGTGGSSGTYEQYF.

V is TRBV7-8 and J is TRBJ2-7; 9 bases are a match to TRBD1. The CDR3 is 15 residues long. CDR1 is SGHVS and CDR2 is FQNEAQ in the germline V gene. V was pared by 1 base and J by 2 bases, with 3 bases of the junction left unmatched. The CDR3 loop reads CASSLGGTGPYEQYF. CDR3 nucleotide sequence: TGTGCCAGCAGCTTAGGGGGGACAGGGCCCTACGAGCAGTACTTC.

In DNA form, the CDR3 reads TGCAGCGTCTCACAGGGAGAAGAGTTCTTC. Protein product: CSVSQGEEFF. V gene TRBV29-1 combines with J gene TRBJ2-1, with D perhaps matching TRBD1 (6 bases). Between the trimmed V and J ends, which lost 6 bases and 14 bases, there was a span of 14 bases. The CDR3 length is 10 residues. The germline V gene encodes CDR1 SQVTM and CDR2 ANQGSEA.

The chain is built from TRBV11-2 and TRBJ1-1, with 8 bases that match TRBD1. V shed 5 bases, J shed 8 bases, and the junction held 13 bases outside the gene matches. CDR3 size: 15 residues. In germline, CDR1 is SGHAT, CDR2 FQNNGV. The DNA for the CDR3 is TGTGCCAGCAGCAACCGGGACAGGTCGTCGGCGGAAGCTTTCTTT. Its translation: CASSNRDRSSAEAFF.

This chain uses TRBV6-1 with TRBJ2-5; D gene ambiguous. V was cut by 2 bases and J by 4 bases, with 17 bases left in between. The CDR3 covers 16 residues. CDR1 MNHNS and CDR2 SASEGT come from the germline V gene. The CDR3 sequence is CASSEIGPGFGETQYF. For the CDR3, the DNA is TGTGCCAGCAGTGAAATAGGACCAGGCTTTGGAGAGACCCAGTACTTC.

The chain is built from TRBV7-9 and TRBJ1-1; perhaps TRBD1 as D (5 bases). Germline lookup yields CDR1 SEHNR and CDR2 FQNEAQ (reference sequence). The CDR3 is 13 amino acids. The V end lost 3 bases, the J end lost 8 bases, and 13 bases lay between the germline ends. The CDR3, as DNA: TGTGCCAGCAGCTTCGGAACAGGCGAAGAAGCTTTCTTT. Its translation: CASSFGTGEEAFF.

This sequence joins TRBV7-3 and TRBJ2-7; D is unresolved. The V gene lost 5 bases and the J gene lost 3 bases, with 11 bases spanning the gap. Germline CDR1 is SGHTA and CDR2 is FQGTGA. The CDR3 is 13 amino acids. DNA of the CDR3: TGTGCCAGCAGCCCCGCGCGCTTCTACGAGCAGTACTTC. Its protein product is CASSPARFYEQYF.

The J gene is TRBJ1-5, the V gene TRBV15; D remains unclear. The CDR3 runs 13 residues. Per germline, CDR1 LNHNV and CDR2 YYDKDF (reference sequence). Between the trimmed V and J ends, which lost 5 bases and 5 bases, there was a span of 10 bases. CDR3 amino acids: CATSYGPDQPQHF. In nucleotides, the CDR3 is TGTGCCACCAGCTACGGGCCCGATCAGCCCCAGCATTTT.

CDR3 nucleotides: TGTGCCAGCAGCTTAGGCCTGGGACTTGAAGCTTTCTTT. Amino acids: CASSLGLGLEAFF. The chain employs TRBV13 and TRBJ1-1; D may be TRBD1 (5 bases). The length of the CDR3 is 13 residues. Germline-derived CDR1 and CDR2 are PRHDT and FYEKMQ (reference sequence). V was pared by 0 bases and J by 7 bases, with 9 bases between.

The J gene is TRBJ1-5, the V gene TRBV28, with TRBD1 identical over 7 bases. The CDR3 spans 17 residues. V dropped 7 bases and J dropped 0; count of bases not matched to a gene: 12. Germline V gene data show CDR1 as MDHEN and CDR2 as SYDVKM. In DNA form, the CDR3 reads TGTGCCAGCAACCCGGGGACAGCGCTTTATAGCAATCAGCCCCAGCATTTT. It yields the protein CASNPGTALYSNQPQHF.

As regards this clone: Additional DNA sequences in this sample encode the identical CDR3. The chain's CDR3 is CASSIRDLNQPQHF. The CDR3 bases are TGTGCCAGTAGTATCCGGGACCTTAATCAGCCCCAGCATTTT. The chain combines TRBV19 with TRBJ1-5; possibly TRBD1 for D (5 bases). V was pared by 3 bases and J by 4 bases, with 10 bases between. The CDR3 has 14 residues. Germline V gene sequence: CDR1 LNHDA, CDR2 SQIVND (reference sequence).

In the case of this clone: Other DNA sequences in the same sample also yield this CDR3. The V gene is TRBV29-1, the J gene TRBJ2-7; D gene unclear. The CDR3 extends over 13 amino acids. Germline V gives CDR1 SQVTM, CDR2 ANQGSEA. The germline V and J ends were trimmed by 2 bases and 0 bases, with 8 bases remaining between them. The DNA of the CDR3 is TGCAGCGTTGAATCGGGCAGCTCCTACGAGCAGTACTTC. Protein product: CSVESGSSYEQYF.

The rearrangement uses TRBV5-6 and TRBJ2-7; weak D call: TRBD1 (5 bases). The CDR3 sequence is 13 residues long. Germline V gives CDR1 SGHDT, CDR2 YYEEEE. Trimming took off 2 bases at V and 5 bases at J, with 11 bases between the two ends. CDR3 DNA sequence: TGTGCCAGCAGCTTTGGGCAGGGCAACGAGCAGTACTTC. Encoded protein: CASSFGQGNEQYF.

This chain uses TRBV27 with TRBJ2-5; maybe TRBD2 (5 bases). This CDR3 comprises 13 residues. Germline values: CDR1 MNHEY, CDR2 SMNVEV (reference sequence). The ends were cut back, 6 bases at V and 4 bases at J, with 12 bases in the middle. The DNA of the CDR3 is TGTGCCAGCAGACCCATTCGGGGAGAGACCCAGTACTTC. As protein: CASRPIRGETQYF.